Listed here are 7 T cell receptor beta chains from one sample, sequenced in a study of cytomegalovirus exposure and HLA in healthy donors. The study ran its PCR with 60 Vbeta and 13 Jbeta primers. The protocol was immunoSEQ multiplex PCR, while the TCRdb copy is restricted to in-frame clones and leaves out a portion. This table has about 81,000 clones, 70% to 85% appearing once. The sample taken for sequencing was PBMCs. The receptors were gathered from a man in his fifties in good health and CMV-seropositive.

The J gene is TRBJ2-7, the V gene TRBV7-2; 10 bases line up with TRBD2. Germline V gene sequence: CDR1 SGHTA, CDR2 FQGNSA. The length of the CDR3 is 16 residues. The ends lost 1 base at V and 2 bases at J; junction bases unmatched: 5. The CDR3 DNA sequence: TGTGCCAGCAGCTTAGTAGCTAGCGGGGGCCCCTACGAGCAGTACTTC. Protein product: CASSLVASGGPYEQYF.

The chain has TRBV6-5 and TRBJ1-2; D is possibly TRBD1 (6 bases). V was trimmed by 2 bases and J by 2 bases, leaving 9 bases between them. The length of the CDR3 is 14 residues. Germline CDR1 reads MNHEY; CDR2 reads SVGAGI. CDR3 residues: CASSYAGANYGYTF. CDR3 nucleotides: TGTGCCAGCAGTTACGCAGGGGCGAACTATGGCTACACCTTC.

This chain links TRBV6-5 with TRBJ2-7, with 13 bases fitting TRBD2. V dropped 8 bases and J dropped 7; count of bases not matched to a gene: 2. The CDR3 totals 12 residues. The germline gives CDR1 MNHEY, CDR2 SVGAGI. The CDR3 region has the DNA TGTGCCAGCGGGACTAGCGGGATAGAGCAGTACTTC. Amino acids: CASGTSGIEQYF.

This chain links TRBV9 with TRBJ2-6, with a possible D match to TRBD2 (6 bases). Per the germline V gene, CDR1 is SGDLS and CDR2 is YYNGEE. This CDR3 comprises 17 residues. V dropped 4 bases and J dropped 0 bases, with 14 bases sitting between them. The CDR3 sequence is CASSWLATHSGANVLTF. The CDR3 nucleotides read TGTGCCAGCAGCTGGCTAGCGACTCACTCTGGGGCCAACGTCCTGACTTTC.

The chain uses TRBV7-8 and TRBJ2-1, with TRBD2 as a possible D gene (5 bases). This CDR3 region has 15 residues. With 5 bases removed from V and 9 bases from J, the gap between germline ends came to 20 bases. Germline V gives CDR1 SGHVS, CDR2 FQNEAQ. CDR3 in amino acids: CASSPGNLQYLEQFF. CDR3 nucleotide sequence: TGTGCCAGCAGCCCGGGGAACCTGCAATACCTTGAGCAGTTCTTC.

The V and J genes are TRBV7-2 and TRBJ2-1, with a weak D call TRBD2 (6 bases). The CDR3 sequence is 16 residues long. Trimming left V 1 base short and J 2 bases short, with 12 bases between. CDR1 is SGHTA, CDR2 FQGNSA, per germline. The CDR3 reads CASSLDGGRAYNEQFF. DNA of the CDR3: TGTGCCAGCAGCTTAGACGGGGGTAGGGCCTACAATGAGCAGTTCTTC.

This clone was counted a few times. This chain joins TRBV19 and TRBJ2-4; 7 positions agree with TRBD1. CDR3 length equals 15 residues. After removal of 6 bases from V and 12 bases from J, the junction contained 17 bases not matched to a gene. The germline V gene has CDR1 LNHDA and CDR2 SQIVND (reference sequence). CDR3 in DNA: TGTGCCAGTAGAGAACGGCCCGACATGGGGGACAGTCAGTACTTC. Amino acids: CASRERPDMGDSQYF.